This entry lists 27 T cell receptor beta chains sequenced from one sample in a study of T cells after yellow fever vaccination. Each CDR3 protein gets one entry after TCRdb re-called the 5' RACE reads with MiXCR. The sample has under 550,000 distinct CDR3 sequences; 21% are singletons. This specimen was PBMCs, taken less than 25 days after the first yellow fever vaccination. These receptors originate from a man aged 18 to 30 who received the YFV17D yellow fever vaccine.

The V and J genes are TRBV7-9 and TRBJ1-1; no clear D gene. CDR1 and CDR2 from the germline V gene are SEHNR and FQNEAQ (reference sequence). CDR3 length equals 13 residues. With 5 bases removed from V and 7 bases from J, the gap between germline ends came to 14 bases. The CDR3 nucleotides read TGTGCCAGCAGCCTACGTGGTTCGGATGAAGCTTTCTTT. Amino acids: CASSLRGSDEAFF.

V usage is TRBV20-1 and J usage is TRBJ1-2; D is ambiguous. The CDR3 length is 14 residues. V lost 6 bases to trimming and J lost 3 bases, with 17 bases between them. Germline V gives CDR1 DFQATT, CDR2 SNEGSKA (reference sequence). CDR3 in amino acids: CSAEGRREHYGYTF. The CDR3 DNA follows: TGCAGTGCGGAGGGTAGGAGGGAGCACTATGGCTACACCTTC.

The DNA of the CDR3 is TGTGCCAGCAGCTGGGGACTAGCGGTCCACACAGATACGCAGTATTTT. Protein: CASSWGLAVHTDTQYF. The chain joins TRBV5-4 to TRBJ2-3; 11 bases align to TRBD2. Germline lookup yields CDR1 SGHNT and CDR2 YYREEE (reference sequence). V lost 3 bases and J lost 2; bases outside the gene matches: 5. The CDR3 has 16 amino acids. Filled out from reference TRBV5-4 and TRBJ2-3, the complete variable domain reads ETGVTQSPTHLIKTRGQQVTLRCSSQSGHNTVSWYQQALGQGPQFIFQYYREEENGRGNFPPRFSGLQFPNYSSELNVNALELDDSALYLCASSWGLAVHTDTQYFGPGTRLTVL.

The sample holds a few counts of this clonotype. V is TRBV12-3 or TRBV12-4 and J is TRBJ2-7; D might be TRBD1 (6 bases). CDR3 length equals 15 residues. V was pared by 6 bases and J by 0 bases, with 15 bases between. Here the CDR3 DNA reads TGTGCCAGCAGCTCGTCCGGGACATCCTCCTACGAGCAGTACTTC. It translates to CASSSSGTSSYEQYF.

The chain is built from TRBV20-1 and TRBJ2-5; weak D call: TRBD1 (5 bases). This CDR3 has 15 amino acids. Germline V gene sequence: CDR1 DFQATT, CDR2 SNEGSKA (reference sequence). V was shortened by 6 bases and J by 1 base, with 18 bases between the two germline ends. The CDR3 sequence: CSALIGVGAQETQYF. The CDR3 coding sequence is TGCAGTGCCCTGATAGGCGTTGGGGCCCAAGAGACCCAGTACTTC.

This clonotype was detected only a few times. V usage is TRBV4-3 and J usage is TRBJ2-3; D might be TRBD2 (6 bases). Per germline, CDR1 LGHNA and CDR2 YSLEER. The CDR3 extends over 16 amino acids. Trimming cost V 1 base and J 6 bases, with 17 bases left between them. The CDR3 DNA reads TGCGCCAGCAGCCAAGGGGTTCGCGGGGCTAGGGATACGCAGTATTTT. Protein product: CASSQGVRGARDTQYF.

The CDR3 loop is CASSFTPSGFTEAFF. In nucleotides, the CDR3 is TGCGCCAGCAGCTTCACCCCCAGCGGGTTCACTGAAGCTTTCTTT. The chain has TRBV5-1 and TRBJ1-1, with D uncertain. The CDR3 length is 15 residues. The germline gives CDR1 SGHRS, CDR2 YFSETQ. V dropped 2 bases and J dropped 4 bases, with 15 bases sitting between them.

This chain joins TRBV7-2 and TRBJ2-7; D uncertain. Looked up from germline, CDR1 is SGHTA and CDR2 is FQGNSA. V was cut by 10 bases and J by 6 bases, with 22 bases left in between. The CDR3 is 14 residues long. Here the CDR3 reads CANYCGQLFCEQYV. Here the CDR3 DNA reads TGTGCCAACTACTGTGGGCAACTATTCTGCGAGCAGTACGTC.

This clonotype was counted a single time. A much bigger clone sits one base away, suggesting this may be a read error. The chain joins TRBV19 to TRBJ1-5; D is unresolved. V was shortened by 7 bases and J by 6 bases, with 13 bases between the two germline ends. The germline CDR1 and CDR2 sequences are LNHDA and SQIVND (reference sequence). The CDR3 has 13 residues. CDR3 bases: TGTGCCAGTACTGGTTCTATGATTCAGCCCCAGCATTTT. It encodes CASTGSMIQPQHF.

The genes are TRBV2 and TRBJ2-1, with TRBD2 identical over 9 bases. Losses at the gene ends were 7 bases for V and 14 bases for J; bases not matched to a gene: 9. CDR1 and CDR2 from the germline V gene are SNHLY and FYNNEI. The CDR3 has 12 amino acids. For the CDR3, the DNA is TGTGCCAGCACCCAAGACGGGACTAGCAAGTTCTTC. Its protein is CASTQDGTSKFF. The variable domain in full, with the rest retrieved from reference TRBV2 and TRBJ2-1, is EPEVTQTPSHQVTQMGQEVILRCVPISNHLYFYWYRQILGQKVEFLVSFYNNEISEKSEIFDDQFSVERPDGSNFTLKIRSTKLEDSAMYFCASTQDGTSKFFGPGTRLTVL.

The chain couples TRBV15 to TRBJ2-2; D could derive from TRBD1 or TRBD2 (6 bases each). Germline CDR1 and CDR2: LNHNV and YYDKDF (reference sequence). The CDR3 loop spans 14 amino acids. With 5 bases removed from V and 6 bases from J, the gap between germline ends came to 13 bases. The CDR3 DNA is TGTGCCACCAGCGAGCGGAGGGGGTCCGGGGAGCTGTTTTTT. Translated: CATSERRGSGELFF.

This clonotype came up many times. The chain has TRBV19 and TRBJ1-2, with TRBD1 matching over 8 bases. Germline CDR1 and CDR2: LNHDA and SQIVND (reference sequence). This CDR3 is built from 15 residues. The J segment lost 4 bases and the V segment lost 4 bases, leaving 8 bases of the junction unmatched. The CDR3 protein is CASSRGQGLSYGYTF. CDR3 nucleotides: TGTGCCAGTAGTAGAGGACAGGGACTCTCCTATGGCTACACCTTC.

This clonotype was counted a few times. The chain links TRBV10-3 to TRBJ1-5; D might be TRBD1 (5 bases). Germline V gene sequence: CDR1 ENHRY, CDR2 SYGVKD. The ends were cut back, 4 bases at V and 3 bases at J, with 7 bases in the middle. The CDR3 extends over 13 amino acids. The CDR3 protein is CAISGDLNQPQHF. CDR3 nucleotides: TGTGCCATCAGTGGGGACCTCAATCAGCCCCAGCATTTT.

The rearrangement joins TRBV11-2 to TRBJ2-7; no reliable D call. V gave up 3 bases and J gave up 9 bases, with 18 bases separating them. This CDR3 contains 14 residues. Germline values: CDR1 SGHAT, CDR2 FQNNGV. The CDR3 DNA sequence: TGTGCCAGCAGCTTCACATCCTACTCGGCCGGGCAGTACTTC. Its translation: CASSFTSYSAGQYF.

The sample holds a few counts of this clonotype. The genes are TRBV12-2 and TRBJ2-7; the table gives TRBD1 as D, unverified against the DNA. TRBV12-2 is an annotated pseudogene. CDR3 length: 19 amino acids. The CDR3 coding sequence is TGTGCAAGTCGCTTAACCCTAACCCAGGGGGGTCCCCGCCTCTACGAGCAGTACGTC. Protein sequence: CASRLTLTQGGPRLYEQYV.

This clonotype was detected a few times. The CDR3 loop is CASSPVGVDTEAFF. The CDR3 region has the DNA TGTGCCAGCAGCCCTGTCGGGGTTGACACTGAAGCTTTCTTT. V usage is TRBV14 and J usage is TRBJ1-1, with D uncertain. The CDR3 is 14 residues long. V lost 4 bases, J lost 3 bases, and 12 bases lay in between. The germline V gene has CDR1 SGHDN and CDR2 FVKESK.

J is TRBJ2-1 and V is TRBV4-1, with 7 bases lining up with TRBD2. V lost 4 bases to trimming and J lost 3 bases; unmatched junction nucleotides: 12. The CDR3 has 17 residues. Germline values: CDR1 MGHRA, CDR2 YSYEKL. CDR3 residues: CASSPLILAENYNEQFF. CDR3 sequence (DNA): TGCGCCAGCAGCCCACTCATCCTAGCGGAGAACTACAATGAGCAGTTCTTC.

The sample holds a few counts of this clonotype. The rearrangement links TRBV5-6 to TRBJ2-5, with TRBD1 matching 12 bases. This CDR3 contains 16 residues. The V gene end was trimmed by 4 bases and the J gene end by 3 bases; junction bases not matched to a gene: 7. Germline V gives CDR1 SGHDT, CDR2 YYEEEE. The CDR3 loop is CASSVRDRGLEETQYF. CDR3 nucleotides: TGTGCCAGCAGCGTTAGGGACAGGGGGCTGGAAGAGACCCAGTACTTC.

A few counts support this clonotype. The V gene is TRBV9, the J gene TRBJ2-3; TRBD2 matches at 7 bases. After removal of 0 bases from V and 4 bases from J, the junction contained 5 bases not matched to a gene. The CDR3 extends over 15 amino acids. The germline gives CDR1 SGDLS, CDR2 YYNGEE. The DNA for the CDR3 is TGTGCCAGCAGCGTAGGTTTGGCGGGGGCAGATACGCAGTATTTT. Its translation is CASSVGLAGADTQYF.

This sequence joins TRBV7-2 and TRBJ2-5; D is tentatively TRBD1 or TRBD2 (6 bases each). Germline V gene data show CDR1 as SGHTA and CDR2 as FQGNSA. V dropped 1 base and J dropped 5 bases, with 14 bases sitting between them. This CDR3 is 15 amino acids long. The DNA of the CDR3 is TGTGCCAGCAGCTTAGAGGGGGGACCCCGGGAGACCCAGTACTTC. It specifies CASSLEGGPRETQYF.

A few counts support this clonotype. This rearrangement joins TRBV7-2 to TRBJ2-2; no definite D call. Germline CDR1 SGHTA, CDR2 FQGNSA. The CDR3 has 14 amino acids. Trimming took 5 bases from V and 0 from J, leaving 7 bases between them. CDR3 region: CASSPRTNTGELFF. The CDR3 coding sequence is TGTGCCAGCAGCCCGCGAACGAACACCGGGGAGCTGTTTTTT.

This clonotype was seen a handful of times. This chain uses TRBV4-2 with TRBJ2-7; possible D gene TRBD1, 5 bases. CDR1 and CDR2 from the germline V gene are LGHNA and YNFKEQ. This CDR3 contains 17 residues. The ends were cut back, 1 base at V and 5 bases at J, with 21 bases in the middle. CDR3 region: CASSQGVGAPIIHEQYF. DNA for the CDR3: TGTGCCAGCAGCCAAGGGGTAGGGGCCCCCATCATCCACGAGCAGTACTTC.

The chain uses TRBV7-9 and TRBJ2-5; 8 bases are a match to TRBD2. The CDR3 spans 15 residues. Unmatched junction bases numbered 10, after V lost 5 bases and J lost 5 bases. Germline CDR1 and CDR2: SEHNR and FQNEAQ (reference sequence). The CDR3 loop reads CASSPRLAYDETQYF. The DNA of the CDR3 is TGTGCCAGCAGCCCCCGACTAGCGTACGACGAGACCCAGTACTTC.

The chain joins TRBV7-3 to TRBJ2-3; 15 nucleotides match TRBD2. The CDR3 totals 19 residues. V was pared by 4 bases and J by 2 bases, with 10 bases of the junction left unmatched. CDR1 and CDR2 from the germline V gene are SGHTA and FQGTGA. The CDR3 reads CASSSSRTSGGAYTDTQYF. The DNA for the CDR3 is TGTGCCAGCAGCTCGTCTAGGACTAGCGGGGGGGCCTACACAGATACGCAGTATTTT.

There are a few counts of this clonotype. The chain is built from TRBV6-2 or TRBV6-3 and TRBJ1-5; no clear D. Trimming removed 2 bases from V and 7 bases from J, with 12 bases in between. The V gene's germline CDR1 is MNHEY and CDR2 SVGEGT. There are 14 residues in the CDR3. This chain's CDR3 is CASSYDAYGQPQHF. The CDR3 nucleotides read TGTGCCAGCAGTTACGATGCGTATGGCCAGCCCCAGCATTTT.

V and J are TRBV29-1 and TRBJ2-3; 8 nucleotides match TRBD2. The germline V gene has CDR1 SQVTM and CDR2 ANQGSEA. CDR3 length: 13 amino acids. CDR3 amino acids: CRTGGVSADTQYF. CDR3 DNA: TGCAGGACCGGGGGGGTTAGCGCAGATACGCAGTATTTT.

The chain uses TRBV25-1 and TRBJ2-3, with TRBD1 matching over 9 bases. CDR3 length: 16 amino acids. The junction had 8 bases not matched to a gene; V was cut back by 1 base and J by 6 bases. The germline gives CDR1 MGHDK, CDR2 SYGVNS. The CDR3: CASSELDRGVSDTQYF. CDR3 bases: TGTGCCAGCAGTGAATTAGACAGGGGGGTGTCGGATACGCAGTATTTT.